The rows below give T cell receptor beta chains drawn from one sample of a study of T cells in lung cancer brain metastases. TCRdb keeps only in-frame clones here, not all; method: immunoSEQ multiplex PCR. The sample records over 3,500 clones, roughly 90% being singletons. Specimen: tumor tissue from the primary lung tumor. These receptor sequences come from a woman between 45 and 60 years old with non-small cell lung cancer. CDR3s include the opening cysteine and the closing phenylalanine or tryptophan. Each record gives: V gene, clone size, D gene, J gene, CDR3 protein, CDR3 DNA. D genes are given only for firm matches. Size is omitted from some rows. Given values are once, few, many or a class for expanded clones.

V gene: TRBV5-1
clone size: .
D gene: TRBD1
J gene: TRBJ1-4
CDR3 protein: CASSAGQGWGANEKLFF
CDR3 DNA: TGCGCCAGCAGCGCCGGACAGGGGTGGGGAGCTAATGAAAAACTGTTTTTT

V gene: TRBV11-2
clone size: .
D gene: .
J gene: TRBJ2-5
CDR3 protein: CASSLSVGRQETQYF
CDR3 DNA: TGTGCCAGCAGCTTATCTGTCGGGCGCCAAGAGACCCAGTACTTC

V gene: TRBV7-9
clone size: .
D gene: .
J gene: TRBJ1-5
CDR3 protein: CASSLITGQPQHF
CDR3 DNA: TGTGCCAGCAGCTTGATAACGGGTCAGCCCCAGCATTTT

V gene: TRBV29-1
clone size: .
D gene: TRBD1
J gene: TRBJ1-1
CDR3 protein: CSVAAGGGNTEAFF
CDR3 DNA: TGCAGCGTTGCGGCAGGGGGGGGTAACACTGAAGCTTTCTTT

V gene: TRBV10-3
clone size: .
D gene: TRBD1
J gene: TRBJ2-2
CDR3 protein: CAIRTGTGKKTGELFF
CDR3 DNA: TGTGCCATCAGGACGGGGACAGGGAAAAAAACCGGGGAGCTGTTTTTT

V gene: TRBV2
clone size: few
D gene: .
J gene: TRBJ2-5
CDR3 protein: CASTANQETQYF
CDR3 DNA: TGTGCCAGCACCGCTAACCAAGAGACCCAGTACTTC

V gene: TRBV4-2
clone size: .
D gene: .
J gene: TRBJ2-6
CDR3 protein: CASSSEAGPGANVLTF
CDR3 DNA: TGTGCCAGCAGCTCAGAGGCAGGTCCTGGGGCCAACGTCCTGACTTTC

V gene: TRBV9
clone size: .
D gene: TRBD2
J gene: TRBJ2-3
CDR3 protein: CASSERGMTDTQYF
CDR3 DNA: TGTGCCAGCAGTGAGCGGGGAATGACAGATACGCAGTATTTT

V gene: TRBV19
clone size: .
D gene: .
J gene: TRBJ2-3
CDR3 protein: CASGGPPADTQYF
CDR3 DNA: TGTGCCAGTGGAGGGCCCCCAGCAGATACGCAGTATTTT

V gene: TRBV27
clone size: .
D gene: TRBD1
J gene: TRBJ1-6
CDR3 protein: CASSPKQDRAYNSPLHF
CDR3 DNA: TGTGCCAGCAGTCCAAAGCAGGACAGGGCCTATAATTCACCCCTCCACTTT

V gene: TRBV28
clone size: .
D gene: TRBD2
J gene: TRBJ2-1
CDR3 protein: CASTLPSGRYEQFF
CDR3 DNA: TGTGCCAGCACCCTCCCTAGCGGGAGGTACGAGCAGTTCTTC

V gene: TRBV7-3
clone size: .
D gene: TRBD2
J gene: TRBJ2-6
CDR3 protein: CASSAGGGMGVGANVLTF
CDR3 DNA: TGTGCCAGCAGCGCGGGGGGAGGGATGGGAGTTGGGGCCAACGTCCTGACTTTC

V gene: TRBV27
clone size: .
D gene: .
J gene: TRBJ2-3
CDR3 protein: CASSSYTIPGHLGDTQYF
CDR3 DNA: TGTGCCAGCAGTTCCTACACAATTCCGGGACACTTGGGGGATACGCAGTATTTT

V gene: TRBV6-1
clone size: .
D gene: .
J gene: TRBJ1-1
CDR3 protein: CANGVGATDTEAFF
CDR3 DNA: TGTGCCAACGGCGTAGGGGCCACGGATACTGAAGCTTTCTTT

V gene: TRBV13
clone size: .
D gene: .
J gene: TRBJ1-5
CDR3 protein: CASSAGTWGNSNQPQHF
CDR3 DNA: TGTGCCAGCAGCGCCGGGACATGGGGGAATAGCAATCAGCCCCAGCATTTT

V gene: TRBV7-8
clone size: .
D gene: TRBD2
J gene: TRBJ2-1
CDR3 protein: CASSLGRASSNEQFF
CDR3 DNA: TGTGCCAGCAGCTTGGGGAGGGCCTCATCCAATGAGCAGTTCTTC

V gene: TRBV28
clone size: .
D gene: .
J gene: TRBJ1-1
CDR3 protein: CASSFNPGTEAFF
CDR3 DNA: TGTGCCAGCAGTTTTAACCCGGGAACTGAAGCTTTCTTT

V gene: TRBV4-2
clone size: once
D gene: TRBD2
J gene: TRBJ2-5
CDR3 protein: CASSQDRGRTSELQETQYF
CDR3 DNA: TGTGCCAGCAGCCAAGATCGGGGGAGGACTAGCGAACTCCAAGAGACCCAGTACTTC

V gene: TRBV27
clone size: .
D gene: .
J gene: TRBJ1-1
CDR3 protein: CASSLDRNALWAFF
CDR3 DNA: TGTGCCAGCAGCTTAGATAGGAACGCCTTGTGGGCTTTCTTT

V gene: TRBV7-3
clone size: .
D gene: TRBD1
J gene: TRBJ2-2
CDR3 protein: CASSPGTGRSGELFF
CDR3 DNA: TGTGCCAGCAGCCCCGGGACAGGTCGTTCCGGGGAGCTGTTTTTT

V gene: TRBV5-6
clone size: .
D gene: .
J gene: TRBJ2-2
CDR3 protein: CASSGLGGGELFF
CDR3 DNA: TGTGCCAGCAGCGGGTTGGGCGGCGGGGAGCTGTTTTTT

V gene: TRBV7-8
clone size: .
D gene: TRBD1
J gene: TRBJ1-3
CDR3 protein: CASSSRDRGGNTIYF
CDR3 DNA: TGTGCCAGCAGCTCCCGGGACAGGGGAGGAAACACCATATATTTT

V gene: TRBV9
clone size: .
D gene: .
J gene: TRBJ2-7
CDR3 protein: CASSVGRRPYEQYF
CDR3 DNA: TGTGCCAGCAGCGTAGGGAGAAGACCCTACGAGCAGTACTTC

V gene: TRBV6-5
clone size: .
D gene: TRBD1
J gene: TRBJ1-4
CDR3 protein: CASKTGQPNEKLFF
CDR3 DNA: TGTGCCAGCAAGACGGGACAGCCGAATGAAAAACTGTTTTTT

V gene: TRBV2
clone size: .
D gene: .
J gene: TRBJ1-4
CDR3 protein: CASSPQDTNEKLFF
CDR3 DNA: TGTGCCAGCAGTCCACAGGATACTAATGAAAAACTGTTTTTT

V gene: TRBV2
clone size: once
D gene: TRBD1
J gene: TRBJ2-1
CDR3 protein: CASTRTGGSYNEQFF
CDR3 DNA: TGTGCCAGCACAAGGACAGGGGGGTCCTACAATGAGCAGTTCTTC